This entry lists 3 T cell receptor beta chains sequenced from one sample in a study of shared clonotypes between healthy human individuals. The table came from immunoSEQ multiplex PCR; TCRdb's copy has only in-frame clones and leaves some out. Of nearly 500,000 clones in the sample, over 65% are singletons; the top ten hold over 10%. Sequencing was performed on PBMCs. The receptors here all came from a woman aged 40 to 50 in good health. Some clones in this sample may be carry-over from other donors' samples.

J is TRBJ1-6 and V is TRBV6-1; a possible D gene is TRBD1 (6 bases). The CDR3 extends over 16 amino acids. CDR1 MNHNS and CDR2 SASEGT come from the germline V gene. Trimming took off 0 bases at V and 3 bases at J, with 9 bases between the two ends. In nucleotides, the CDR3 is TGTGCCAGCAGTGAAGCCAGGACAGTCTATAATTCACCCCTCCACTTT. This codes for CASSEARTVYNSPLHF.

CDR3 nucleotide sequence: TGCGCCAGCCGTACTAGCGGGGCTAGCACAGATACGCAGTATTTT. This sequence encodes CASRTSGASTDTQYF. The chain links TRBV5-1 to TRBJ2-3, with 10 bases fitting TRBD2. Germline V gives CDR1 SGHRS, CDR2 YFSETQ. V shed 7 bases, J shed 0 bases, and the junction held 5 bases outside the gene matches. The CDR3 sequence is 15 residues long.

This chain joins TRBV28 and TRBJ2-5, with 7 bases matching TRBD1. Judging by the DNA end, TRBJ2-7 fits better; the J call may be wrong. The length of the CDR3 is 14 residues. Germline CDR1 reads MDHEN; CDR2 reads SYDVKM. The CDR3: CASSPPGQSYEQYF. The CDR3 DNA reads TGTGCCAGCAGTCCTCCGGGACAGAGCTACGAGCAGTACTTC.